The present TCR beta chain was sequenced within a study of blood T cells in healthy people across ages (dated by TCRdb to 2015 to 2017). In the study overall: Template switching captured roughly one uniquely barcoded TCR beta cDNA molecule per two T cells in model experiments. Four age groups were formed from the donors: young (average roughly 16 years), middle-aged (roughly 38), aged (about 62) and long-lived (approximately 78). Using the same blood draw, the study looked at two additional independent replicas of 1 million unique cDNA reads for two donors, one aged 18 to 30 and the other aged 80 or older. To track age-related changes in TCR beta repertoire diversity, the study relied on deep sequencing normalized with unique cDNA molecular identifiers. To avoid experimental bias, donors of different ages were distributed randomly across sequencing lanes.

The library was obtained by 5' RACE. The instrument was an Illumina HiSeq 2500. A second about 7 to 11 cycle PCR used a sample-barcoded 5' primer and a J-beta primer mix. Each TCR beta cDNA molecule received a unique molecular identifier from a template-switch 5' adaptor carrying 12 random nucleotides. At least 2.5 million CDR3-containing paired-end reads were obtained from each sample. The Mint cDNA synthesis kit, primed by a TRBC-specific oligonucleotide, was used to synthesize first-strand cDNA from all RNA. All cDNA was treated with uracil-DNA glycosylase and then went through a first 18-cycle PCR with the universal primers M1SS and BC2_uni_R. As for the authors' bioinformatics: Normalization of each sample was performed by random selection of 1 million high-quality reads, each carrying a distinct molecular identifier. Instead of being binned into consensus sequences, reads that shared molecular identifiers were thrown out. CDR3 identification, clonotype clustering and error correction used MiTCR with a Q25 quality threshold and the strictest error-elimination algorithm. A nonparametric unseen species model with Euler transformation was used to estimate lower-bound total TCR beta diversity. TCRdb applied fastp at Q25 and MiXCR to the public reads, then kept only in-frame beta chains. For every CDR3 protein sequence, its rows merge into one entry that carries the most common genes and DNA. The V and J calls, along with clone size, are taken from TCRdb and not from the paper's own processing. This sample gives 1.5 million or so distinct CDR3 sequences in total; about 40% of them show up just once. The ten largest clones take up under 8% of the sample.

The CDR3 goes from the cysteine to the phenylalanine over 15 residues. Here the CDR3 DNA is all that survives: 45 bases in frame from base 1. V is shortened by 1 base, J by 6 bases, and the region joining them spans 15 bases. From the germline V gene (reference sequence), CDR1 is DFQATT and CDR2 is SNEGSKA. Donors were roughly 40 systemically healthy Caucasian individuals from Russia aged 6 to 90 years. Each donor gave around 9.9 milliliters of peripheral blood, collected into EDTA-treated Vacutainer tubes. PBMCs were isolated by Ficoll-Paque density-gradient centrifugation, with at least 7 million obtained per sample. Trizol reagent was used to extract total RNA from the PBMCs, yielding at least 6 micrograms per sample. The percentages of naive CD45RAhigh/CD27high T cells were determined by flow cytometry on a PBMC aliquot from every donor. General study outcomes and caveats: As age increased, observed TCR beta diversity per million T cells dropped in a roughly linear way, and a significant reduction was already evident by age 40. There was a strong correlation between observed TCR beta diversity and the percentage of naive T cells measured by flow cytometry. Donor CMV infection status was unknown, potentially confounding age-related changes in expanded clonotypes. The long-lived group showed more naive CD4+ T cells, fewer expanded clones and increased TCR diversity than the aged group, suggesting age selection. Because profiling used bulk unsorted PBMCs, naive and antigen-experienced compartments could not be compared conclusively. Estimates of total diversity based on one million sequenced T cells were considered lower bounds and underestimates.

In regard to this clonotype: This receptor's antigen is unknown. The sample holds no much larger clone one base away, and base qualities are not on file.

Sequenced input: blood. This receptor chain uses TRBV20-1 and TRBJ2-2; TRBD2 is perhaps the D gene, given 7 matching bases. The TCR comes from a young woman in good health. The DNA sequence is TGCAGTGCTAGAGTGTGGGGGGGGGCCGCCGGGGAGCTGTTTTTT. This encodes CSARVWGGAAGELFF.